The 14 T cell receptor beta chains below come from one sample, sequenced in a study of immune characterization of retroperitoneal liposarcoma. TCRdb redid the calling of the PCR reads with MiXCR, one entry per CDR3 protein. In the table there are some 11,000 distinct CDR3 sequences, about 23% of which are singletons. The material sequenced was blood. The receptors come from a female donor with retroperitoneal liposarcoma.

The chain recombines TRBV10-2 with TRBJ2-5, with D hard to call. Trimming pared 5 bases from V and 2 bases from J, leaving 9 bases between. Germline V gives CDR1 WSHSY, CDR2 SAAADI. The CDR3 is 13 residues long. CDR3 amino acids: CASSPEMQETQYF. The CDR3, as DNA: TGCGCCAGCAGTCCAGAGATGCAAGAGACCCAGTACTTC.

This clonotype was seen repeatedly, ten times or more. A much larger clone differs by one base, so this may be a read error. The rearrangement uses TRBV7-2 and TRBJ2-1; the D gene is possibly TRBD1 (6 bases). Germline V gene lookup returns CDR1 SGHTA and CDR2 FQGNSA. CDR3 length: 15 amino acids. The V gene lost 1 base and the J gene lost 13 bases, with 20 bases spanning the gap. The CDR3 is CASSLVVGQQETQFF. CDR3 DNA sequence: TGTGCCAGCAGCTTAGTCGTCGGACAGCAAGAGACCCAGTTCTTC.

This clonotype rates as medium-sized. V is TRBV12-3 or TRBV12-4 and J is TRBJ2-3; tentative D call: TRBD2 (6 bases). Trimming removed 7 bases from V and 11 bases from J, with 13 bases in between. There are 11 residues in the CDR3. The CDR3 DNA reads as TGTGCCAGCACACCGGGAGTAGGGCAGTATTTT. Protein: CASTPGVGQYF.

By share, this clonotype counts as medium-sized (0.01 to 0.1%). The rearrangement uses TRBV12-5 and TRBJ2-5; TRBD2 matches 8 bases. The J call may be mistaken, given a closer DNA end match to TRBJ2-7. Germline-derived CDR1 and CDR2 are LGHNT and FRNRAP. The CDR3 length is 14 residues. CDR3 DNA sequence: TGTGCTAGTGGTTTTAATAGCGGGGCCGACGAGCAGTACTTC. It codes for CASGFNSGADEQYF.

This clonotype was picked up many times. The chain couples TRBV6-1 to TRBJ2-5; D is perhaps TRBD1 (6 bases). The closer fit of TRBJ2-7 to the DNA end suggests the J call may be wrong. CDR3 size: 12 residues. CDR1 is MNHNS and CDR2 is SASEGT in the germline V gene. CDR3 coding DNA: TGTGCCAGTGCCGGACAGCTCTACGAGCAGTACTTC. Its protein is CASAGQLYEQYF.

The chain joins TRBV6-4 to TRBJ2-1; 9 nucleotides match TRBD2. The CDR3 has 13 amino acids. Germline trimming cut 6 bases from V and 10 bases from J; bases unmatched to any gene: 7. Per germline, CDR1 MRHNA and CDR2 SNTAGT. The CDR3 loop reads CASSRGRAGEQFF. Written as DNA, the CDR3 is TGTGCCAGCAGCCGCGGGAGGGCCGGGGAGCAGTTCTTC.

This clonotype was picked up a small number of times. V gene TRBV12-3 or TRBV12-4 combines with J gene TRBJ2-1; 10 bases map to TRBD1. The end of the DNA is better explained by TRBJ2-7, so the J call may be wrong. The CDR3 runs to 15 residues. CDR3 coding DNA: TGTGCCACCACCTTTGGGACAGGGGTATCTTATGAGCAGTACTTC. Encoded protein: CATTFGTGVSYEQYF.

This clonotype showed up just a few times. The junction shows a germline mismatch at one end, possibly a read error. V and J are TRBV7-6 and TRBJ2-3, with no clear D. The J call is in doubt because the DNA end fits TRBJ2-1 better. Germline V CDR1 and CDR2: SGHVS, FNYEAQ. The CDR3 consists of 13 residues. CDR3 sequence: CASSLRELGEQFF. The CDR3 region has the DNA TGTGCTAGCAGCTTAAGGGAATTGGGTGAGCAGTTCTTC.

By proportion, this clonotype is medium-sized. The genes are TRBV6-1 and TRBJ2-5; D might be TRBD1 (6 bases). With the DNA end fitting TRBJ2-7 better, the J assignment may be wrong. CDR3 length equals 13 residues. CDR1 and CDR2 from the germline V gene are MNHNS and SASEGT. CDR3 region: CASSAPQGGEQYF. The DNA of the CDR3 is TGTGCCAGCAGTGCACCACAGGGTGGCGAGCAGTACTTC.

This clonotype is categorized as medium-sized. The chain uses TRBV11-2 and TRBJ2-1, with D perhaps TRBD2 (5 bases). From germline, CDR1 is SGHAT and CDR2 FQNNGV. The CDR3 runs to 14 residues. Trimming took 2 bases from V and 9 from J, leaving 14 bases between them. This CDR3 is CASSLLDSKSEQFF. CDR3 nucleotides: TGTGCCAGCAGCTTATTGGACTCTAAGTCTGAGCAGTTCTTC.

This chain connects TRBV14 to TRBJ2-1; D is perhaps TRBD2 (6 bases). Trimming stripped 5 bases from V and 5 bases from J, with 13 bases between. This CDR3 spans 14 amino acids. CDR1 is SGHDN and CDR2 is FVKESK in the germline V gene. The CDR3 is CASSSREYNNEQFF. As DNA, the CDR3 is TGTGCCAGCAGCTCCCGGGAGTACAACAATGAGCAGTTCTTC.

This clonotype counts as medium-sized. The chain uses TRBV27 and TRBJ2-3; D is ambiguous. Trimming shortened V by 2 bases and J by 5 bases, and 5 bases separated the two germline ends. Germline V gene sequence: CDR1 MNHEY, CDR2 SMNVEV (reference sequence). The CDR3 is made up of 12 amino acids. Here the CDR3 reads CASSLGGDTQYF. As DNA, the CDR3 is TGTGCCAGCAGTTTAGGTGGAGATACGCAGTATTTT.

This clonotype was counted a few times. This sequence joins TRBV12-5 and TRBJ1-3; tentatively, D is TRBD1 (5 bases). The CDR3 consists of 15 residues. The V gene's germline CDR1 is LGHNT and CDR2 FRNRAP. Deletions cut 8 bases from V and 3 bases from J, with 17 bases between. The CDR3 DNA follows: TGTGCTAGTCGCCCCCCCCGGGACGGTGGAAACACCATATATTTT. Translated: CASRPPRDGGNTIYF.

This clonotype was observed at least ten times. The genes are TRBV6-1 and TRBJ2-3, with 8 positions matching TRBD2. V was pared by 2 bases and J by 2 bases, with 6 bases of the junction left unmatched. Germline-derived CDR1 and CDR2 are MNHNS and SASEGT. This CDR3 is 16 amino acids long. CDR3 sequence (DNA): TGTGCCAGCAGTGAATCGGTAGCGGGGCCCACAGATACGCAGTATTTT. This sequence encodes CASSESVAGPTDTQYF.